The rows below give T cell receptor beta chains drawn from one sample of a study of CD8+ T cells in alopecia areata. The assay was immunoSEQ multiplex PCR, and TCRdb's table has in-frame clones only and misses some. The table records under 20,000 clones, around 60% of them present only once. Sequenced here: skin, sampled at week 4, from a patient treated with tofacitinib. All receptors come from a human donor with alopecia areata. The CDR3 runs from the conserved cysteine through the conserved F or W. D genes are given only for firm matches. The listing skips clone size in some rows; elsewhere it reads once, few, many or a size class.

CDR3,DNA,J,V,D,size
CASSLGAVTGELFF,TGTGCCAGCAGCCTTGGAGCGGTCACCGGGGAGCTGTTTTTT,TRBJ2-2,TRBV5-5,.,once
CASSAPSRGTNTEAFF,TGTGCCAGCAGCGCCCCATCCCGGGGGACGAACACTGAAGCTTTCTTT,TRBJ1-1,TRBV9,.,.
CASTDLGLAGVSYNEQFF,TGTGCCAGCACCGATCTGGGACTAGCGGGGGTTTCCTACAATGAGCAGTTCTTC,TRBJ2-1,TRBV5-6,TRBD2,.
CASSFWTGQNDEQYF,TGTGCCAGCAGCTTTTGGACTGGACAGAACGACGAGCAGTACTTC,TRBJ2-7,TRBV11-2,.,.
CASSQVTVTDTQYF,TGCGCCAGCAGCCAAGTCACGGTCACAGATACGCAGTATTTT,TRBJ2-3,TRBV4-1,.,.
CASRPGTNALRVYYGYTF,TGTGCCAGCAGGCCCGGGACGAATGCCCTCCGGGTCTACTATGGCTACACCTTC,TRBJ1-2,TRBV28,.,few
CACAGSGGISYNEQFF,TGTGCCTGTGCGGGTAGCGGGGGGATTTCCTACAATGAGCAGTTCTTC,TRBJ2-1,TRBV10-3,TRBD2,few
CAVQGPLEVGARISSYEQYF,TGTGCCGTTCAAGGCCCACTCGAGGTTGGAGCGAGGATTAGCTCCTACGAGCAGTACTTC,TRBJ2-7,TRBV2,.,.
CASSLLAGEQFF,TGTGCCAGCAGCTTACTAGCGGGGGAGCAGTTCTTC,TRBJ2-1,TRBV7-9,TRBD2,few
CAWTDRSGANVLTF,TGTGCCTGGACCGACAGATCTGGGGCCAACGTCCTGACTTTC,TRBJ2-6,TRBV30,.,few
CASSLSENRAYGYTF,TGTGCCAGCAGTTTATCAGAAAACCGGGCCTATGGCTACACCTTC,TRBJ1-2,TRBV27,.,once
CASSFNFRGTTEAFF,TGTGCCAGCAGTTTCAACTTCAGGGGTACCACTGAAGCTTTCTTT,TRBJ1-1,TRBV28,.,.
CASRGTASSYEQYF,TGTGCCAGCAGAGGGACAGCAAGCTCCTACGAGCAGTACTTC,TRBJ2-7,TRBV6-5,TRBD1,.
CASATGRVGNQPQHF,TGTGCCAGCGCCACAGGGAGGGTGGGGAATCAGCCCCAGCATTTT,TRBJ1-5,TRBV2,.,.
CASEAGARGNTIYF,TGTGCCAGCGAGGCGGGAGCTCGTGGAAACACCATATATTTT,TRBJ1-3,TRBV19,.,once
CASSSRRAWPPNSPLHF,TGTGCCAGCAGCTCCCGCCGGGCCTGGCCGCCAAATTCACCCCTCCACTTT,TRBJ1-6,TRBV5-8,.,.
CASRSETGGYEQYF,TGTGCCAGCAGGTCGGAGACAGGGGGTTACGAGCAGTACTTC,TRBJ2-7,TRBV11-2,TRBD1,.
CASSWVGEQFF,TGTGCCAGCAGTTGGGTTGGTGAGCAGTTCTTC,TRBJ2-1,TRBV2,.,.
CASSLQGGPEAFF,TGCGCCAGCAGCCTTCAGGGAGGACCTGAAGCTTTCTTT,TRBJ1-1,TRBV5-1,.,few
CASSAFGGNTEAFF,TGTGCCAGCAGTGCCTTCGGGGGGAACACTGAAGCTTTCTTT,TRBJ1-1,TRBV25-1,.,.
CASSSAWGRNSYEQYF,TGTGCCAGCAGCTCCGCCTGGGGACGGAATTCCTACGAGCAGTACTTC,TRBJ2-7,TRBV7-9,.,.
CASSSTTAYEQYF,TGTGCCAGCAGCTCCACCACCGCCTACGAGCAGTACTTC,TRBJ2-7,TRBV7-8,.,.
CASSIIPGRGKSDTQYF,TGTGCCAGTAGTATTATCCCCGGGCGCGGGAAGTCTGATACGCAGTATTTT,TRBJ2-3,TRBV19,.,.
CASSRNFVADTQYF,TGTGCCAGCAGCAGGAACTTTGTCGCTGATACGCAGTATTTT,TRBJ2-3,TRBV7-9,.,.
CAWSVGGGDTEAFF,TGTGCCTGGAGTGTAGGTGGAGGAGACACTGAAGCTTTCTTT,TRBJ1-1,TRBV30,.,.
CASSLGVSSYNEQFF,TGCGCCAGCAGCTTGGGAGTATCCTCCTACAATGAGCAGTTCTTC,TRBJ2-1,TRBV5-1,.,.
CASSEGTVLSGANVLTF,TGTGCCAGCAGTGAAGGGACAGTGCTCTCTGGGGCCAACGTCCTGACTTTC,TRBJ2-6,TRBV6-1,.,.
CASSRTNSGSPLHF,TGTGCCAGCAGCCGGACGAATTCAGGTTCACCCCTCCACTTT,TRBJ1-6,TRBV14,.,.
CASSSRGGETQYF,TGTGCCAGCAGTTCGAGAGGGGGAGAGACCCAGTACTTC,TRBJ2-5,TRBV28,.,once
CASSLEGQTYEQYF,TGCGCCAGCAGCTTGGAGGGACAGACCTACGAGCAGTACTTC,TRBJ2-7,TRBV5-1,TRBD1,few
CASSYLGVADTQYF,TGTGCCAGCAGTTACCTGGGGGTGGCAGATACGCAGTATTTT,TRBJ2-3,TRBV6-5,.,few
CASSLAGQGARNEQFF,TGTGCCAGCTCACTCGCGGGACAGGGGGCACGGAATGAGCAGTTCTTC,TRBJ2-1,TRBV18,TRBD1,.
CASSGRSPPYEQYF,TGTGCCAGCAGTGGACGGAGCCCCCCCTACGAGCAGTACTTC,TRBJ2-7,TRBV6-5,.,.
CASSLGGATHNEQFF,TGTGCCAGCAGCTTAGGGGGGGCAACCCACAATGAGCAGTTCTTC,TRBJ2-1,TRBV7-3,.,.
CASSQVGQVWEQYF,TGCGCCAGCAGCCAAGTCGGACAGGTTTGGGAGCAGTACTTC,TRBJ2-7,TRBV4-1,TRBD1,medium-sized
CASMPSGASYNEQFF,TGTGCCAGCATGCCTAGCGGGGCCTCCTACAATGAGCAGTTCTTC,TRBJ2-1,TRBV11-2,TRBD2,.
CASGQGGRAVANYGYTF,TGCGCCAGCGGCCAAGGAGGGAGAGCGGTAGCTAACTATGGCTACACCTTC,TRBJ1-2,TRBV4-1,.,.
CASSLNGGWSRELFF,TGTGCCAGCAGCTTAAATGGGGGGTGGTCCCGGGAGCTGTTTTTT,TRBJ2-2,TRBV7-2,.,.
CASSQVDLGFSRTEAFF,TGCGCCAGCAGCCAGGTCGACCTAGGGTTCTCGAGGACTGAAGCTTTCTTT,TRBJ1-1,TRBV4-1,.,.
CASSLSPGLASTDTQYF,TGCGCCAGCAGCTTGTCCCCGGGACTAGCCAGCACAGATACGCAGTATTTT,TRBJ2-3,TRBV5-1,TRBD2,.
CASSPDRGRETQYF,TGTGCCAGCAGCCCGGACAGGGGGCGAGAGACCCAGTACTTC,TRBJ2-5,TRBV7-9,TRBD1,.
CASSSLAGESDTQYF,TGTGCCAGCAGCTCCCTAGCGGGGGAGTCAGATACGCAGTATTTT,TRBJ2-3,TRBV11-2,TRBD2,few
CASSLESSGANVLTF,TGCGCCAGCAGCCTTGAGAGCTCTGGGGCCAACGTCCTGACTTTC,TRBJ2-6,TRBV5-1,.,.
CASRLADTPYEQYF,TGTGCCAGCAGGCTCGCGGACACCCCCTACGAGCAGTACTTC,TRBJ2-7,TRBV13,.,.
CASSPRLAWAVGEQYF,TGTGCCAGCAGCCCGAGACTAGCTTGGGCGGTGGGGGAGCAGTACTTC,TRBJ2-7,TRBV11-2,TRBD2,.
CSVEIPASDTQYF,TGCAGCGTTGAAATTCCCGCATCGGATACGCAGTATTTT,TRBJ2-3,TRBV29-1,.,.
CASRLGTGSGNTIYF,TGTGCCAGCAGATTAGGGACCGGCTCTGGAAACACCATATATTTT,TRBJ1-3,TRBV28,.,medium-sized
CASSSTVGETQYF,TGTGCCAGCAGCAGCACAGTTGGCGAGACCCAGTACTTC,TRBJ2-5,TRBV7-9,.,.
CASSHAGGQTGELFF,TGTGCCAGCAGCCATGCGGGGGGGCAGACCGGGGAGCTGTTTTTT,TRBJ2-2,TRBV4-2,TRBD2,.